The 13 T cell receptor beta chains given below trace back to one sample, sequenced in a study of shared clonotypes between healthy human individuals. Profiling relied on immunoSEQ multiplex PCR, and the TCRdb table lists in-frame clones only, not all of them. The repertoire has about 990,000 clones, roughly 74% of them found once; the top ten carry around 0.6%. Material for sequencing was memory CD4+ T cells from PBMCs. Stated subset: CD45RA-negative fraction. These receptors all stem from a man aged 18 to 30 in good health. Some clones in this sample may be carry-over from other donors' samples.

For the CDR3, the DNA is TGCGCCAGCAGCCAAGAGCCCCAGAATCAGCCCCAGCATTTT. This gives the protein CASSQEPQNQPQHF. The chain links TRBV4-1 to TRBJ1-5; D gene unclear. In germline, CDR1 is MGHRA, CDR2 YSYEKL. This CDR3 comprises 14 residues. V shed 0 bases and J shed 4 bases, with 7 bases lying between them.

This sequence joins TRBV18 and TRBJ2-5; D possibly corresponds to TRBD2 (6 bases). The CDR3 spans 13 residues. V was cut by 6 bases and J by 4 bases, with 12 bases left in between. Germline CDR1 KGHSH, CDR2 LQKENI. The CDR3 coding sequence is TGTGCCAGCTCCTGGACGGAGGGAGAGACCCAGTACTTC. Protein: CASSWTEGETQYF.

This clone was seen only once. The sample carries other DNA sequences with the same CDR3. This chain uses TRBV5-1 with TRBJ2-2; D remains unclear. The CDR3 has 15 residues. Germline V CDR1 and CDR2: SGHRS, YFSETQ. Trimming stripped 0 bases from V and 0 bases from J, with 6 bases between. The CDR3 DNA follows: TGCGCCAGCAGCTTGGCCCAGGCGAACACCGGGGAGCTGTTTTTT. Residues: CASSLAQANTGELFF.

V gene TRBV29-1 combines with J gene TRBJ1-2, with D hard to call. Trimming took off 4 bases at V and 1 base at J, with 4 bases between the two ends. CDR3 length equals 11 residues. Germline V lookup: CDR1 SQVTM, CDR2 ANQGSEA. The CDR3 reads CSVVVNYGYTF. The DNA for the CDR3 is TGCAGCGTTGTCGTTAACTATGGCTACACCTTC.

With regard to this clone: Likely a read error: the CDR3 ends without its conserved phenylalanine or tryptophan. Because the CDR3's place on the DNA is in doubt, the DNA is left out and the CDR3 is given as listed by TCRdb. This chain uses TRBV28 with TRBJ1-1. Germline lookup yields CDR1 MDHEN and CDR2 SYDVKM. With termini counted, the CDR3 has 11 amino acids. CDR3 sequence reads: CASSSQRRATL.

The rearrangement joins TRBV6-6 to TRBJ1-5; no firm D call. V gave up 0 bases and J gave up 4 bases, with 13 bases separating them. The CDR3 is made up of 16 amino acids. Per germline, CDR1 MNHNY and CDR2 SVGAGI (reference sequence). The CDR3 here is CASSYSERGTNQPQHF. The CDR3 DNA reads TGTGCCAGCAGTTACTCGGAACGAGGAACTAATCAGCCCCAGCATTTT.

This rearrangement joins TRBV18 to TRBJ1-5; D is possibly TRBD1 (5 bases). Germline V gene lookup returns CDR1 KGHSH and CDR2 LQKENI. V gave up 3 bases and J gave up 7 bases, with 10 bases separating them. The CDR3 totals 13 residues. The CDR3 sequence is CASSPRARQPQHF. The DNA of the CDR3 is TGTGCCAGCTCACCCAGGGCGCGGCAGCCCCAGCATTTT. The complete variable domain, with remaining parts taken from reference TRBV18 and TRBJ1-5, reads NAGVMQNPRHLVRRRGQEARLRCSPMKGHSHVYWYRQLPEEGLKFMVYLQKENIIDESGMPKERFSAEFPKEGPSILRIQQVVRGDSAAYFCASSPRARQPQHFGDGTRLSIL.

A few counts support this clone. Here the CDR3 reads CATSREWREGPDTQYF. CDR3 sequence (DNA): TGTGCCACCAGCAGAGAATGGAGGGAGGGCCCAGATACGCAGTATTTT. J is TRBJ2-3 and V is TRBV15; 7 positions match TRBD2. In germline, CDR1 is LNHNV, CDR2 YYDKDF (reference sequence). The V gene end was trimmed by 0 bases and the J gene end by 4 bases; junction bases not matched to a gene: 7. The CDR3 loop spans 16 amino acids.

The chain has TRBV29-1 and TRBJ1-2; D not resolved. The CDR3 has 13 residues. V shed 0 bases and J shed 4 bases, with 9 bases lying between them. From germline, CDR1 is SQVTM and CDR2 ANQGSEA. The CDR3 spells CSVEDLGSYGYTF. CDR3 in DNA: TGCAGCGTTGAAGATCTGGGCAGCTATGGCTACACCTTC.

In its sample, this clone was seen many times. The rearrangement joins TRBV28 to TRBJ1-3; 7 nucleotides line up with TRBD1. V gave up 8 bases and J gave up 3 bases; unmatched junction bases: 13. This CDR3 has 16 residues. CDR1 MDHEN and CDR2 SYDVKM come from the germline V gene. This chain's CDR3 is CASPTGARLYGNTIYF. DNA of the CDR3: TGTGCCAGCCCTACAGGGGCCCGTTTGTATGGAAACACCATATATTTT. The full variable domain, in which reference TRBV28 and TRBJ1-3 provide the parts outside the CDR3, is DVKVTQSSRYLVKRTGEKVFLECVQDMDHENMFWYRQDPGLGLRLIYFSYDVKMKEKGDIPEGYSVSREKKERFSLILESASTNQTSMYLCASPTGARLYGNTIYFGEGSWLTVV.

J is TRBJ2-7 and V is TRBV6-5; tentatively, D is TRBD1 or TRBD2 (5 bases each). This CDR3 is 13 amino acids long. Germline CDR1 is MNHEY and CDR2 is SVGAGI. V gave up 8 bases and J gave up 2 bases, with 13 bases separating them. The CDR3 here is CASGTRDPYEQYF. DNA of the CDR3: TGTGCCAGCGGCACCAGGGACCCCTACGAGCAGTACTTC.

In regard to this clone: Additional DNA sequences in this sample encode the identical CDR3. This chain uses TRBV20-1 with TRBJ2-1; D call uncertain. Germline CDR1 reads DFQATT; CDR2 reads SNEGSKA (reference sequence). The V end lost 5 bases, the J end lost 4 bases, and 3 bases lay between the germline ends. The CDR3 is made up of 10 amino acids. The CDR3 nucleotides are TGCAGTGCTGTTTACAATGAGCAGTTCTTC. Its translation: CSAVYNEQFF.

This clone was counted only a few times. The chain joins TRBV6-6 to TRBJ2-7, with 10 bases matching TRBD2. V lost 6 bases and J lost 1; bases outside the gene matches: 6. The germline gives CDR1 MNHNY, CDR2 SVGAGI (reference sequence). The CDR3 length is 15 residues. Written as DNA, the CDR3 is TGTGCCAGCAGCGAGACTAGCGGGCAATCCTACGAGCAGTACTTC. It translates to CASSETSGQSYEQYF.